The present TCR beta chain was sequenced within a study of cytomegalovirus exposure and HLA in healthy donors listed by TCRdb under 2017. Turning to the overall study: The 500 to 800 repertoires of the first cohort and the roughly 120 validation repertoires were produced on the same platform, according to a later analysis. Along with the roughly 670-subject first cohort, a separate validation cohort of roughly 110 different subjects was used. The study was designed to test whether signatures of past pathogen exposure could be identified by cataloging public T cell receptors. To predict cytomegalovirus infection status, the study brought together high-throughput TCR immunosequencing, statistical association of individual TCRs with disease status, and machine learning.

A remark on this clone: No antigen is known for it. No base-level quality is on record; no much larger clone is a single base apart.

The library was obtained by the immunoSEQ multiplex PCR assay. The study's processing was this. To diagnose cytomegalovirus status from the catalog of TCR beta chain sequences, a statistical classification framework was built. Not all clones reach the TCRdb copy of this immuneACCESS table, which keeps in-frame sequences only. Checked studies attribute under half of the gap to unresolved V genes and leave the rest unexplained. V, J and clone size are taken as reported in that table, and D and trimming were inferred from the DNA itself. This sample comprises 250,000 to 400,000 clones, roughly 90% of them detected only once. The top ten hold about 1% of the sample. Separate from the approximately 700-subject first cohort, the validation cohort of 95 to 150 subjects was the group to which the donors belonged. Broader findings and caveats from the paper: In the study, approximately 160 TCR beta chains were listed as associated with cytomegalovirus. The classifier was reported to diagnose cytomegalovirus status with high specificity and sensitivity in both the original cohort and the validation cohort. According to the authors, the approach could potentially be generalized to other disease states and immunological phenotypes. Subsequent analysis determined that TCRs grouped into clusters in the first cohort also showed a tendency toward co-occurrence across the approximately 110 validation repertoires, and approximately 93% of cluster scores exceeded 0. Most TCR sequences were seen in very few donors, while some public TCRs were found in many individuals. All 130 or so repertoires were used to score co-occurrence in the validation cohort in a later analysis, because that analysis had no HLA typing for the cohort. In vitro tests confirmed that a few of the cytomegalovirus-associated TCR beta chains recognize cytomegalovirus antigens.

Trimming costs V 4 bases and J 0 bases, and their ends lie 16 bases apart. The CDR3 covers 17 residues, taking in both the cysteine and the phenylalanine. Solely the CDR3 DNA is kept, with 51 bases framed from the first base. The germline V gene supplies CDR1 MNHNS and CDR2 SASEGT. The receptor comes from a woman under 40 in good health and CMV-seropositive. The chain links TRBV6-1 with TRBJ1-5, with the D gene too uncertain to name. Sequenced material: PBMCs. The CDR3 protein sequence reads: CASSALRPGVSNQPQHF. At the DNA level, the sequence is TGTGCCAGCAGTGCACTACGGCCCGGGGTTAGCAATCAGCCCCAGCATTTT.